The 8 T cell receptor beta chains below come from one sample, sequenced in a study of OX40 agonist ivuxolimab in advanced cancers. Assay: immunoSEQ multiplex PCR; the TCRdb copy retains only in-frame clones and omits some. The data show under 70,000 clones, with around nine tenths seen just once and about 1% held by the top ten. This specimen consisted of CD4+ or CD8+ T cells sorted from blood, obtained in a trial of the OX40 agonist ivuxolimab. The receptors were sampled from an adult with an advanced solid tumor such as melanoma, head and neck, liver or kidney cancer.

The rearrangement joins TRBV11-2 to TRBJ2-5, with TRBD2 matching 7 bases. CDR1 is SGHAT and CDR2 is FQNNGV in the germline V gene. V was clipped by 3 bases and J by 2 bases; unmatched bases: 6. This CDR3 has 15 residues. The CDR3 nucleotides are TGTGCCAGCAGCTTCTGGGGGGGGACTCAAGAGACCCAGTACTTC. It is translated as CASSFWGGTQETQYF.

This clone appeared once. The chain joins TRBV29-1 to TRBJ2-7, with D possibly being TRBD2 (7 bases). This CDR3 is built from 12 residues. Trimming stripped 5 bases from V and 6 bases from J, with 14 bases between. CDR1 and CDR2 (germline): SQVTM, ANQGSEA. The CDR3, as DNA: TGCAGCGTTCTAGGGGGAGGGCGCGAGCAGTACTTC. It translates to CSVLGGGREQYF.

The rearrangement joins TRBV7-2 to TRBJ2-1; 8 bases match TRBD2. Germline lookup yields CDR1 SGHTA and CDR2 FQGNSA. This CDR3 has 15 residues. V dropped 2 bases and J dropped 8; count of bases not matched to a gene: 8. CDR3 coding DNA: TGTGCCAGCAGCTTATTGGCGGGAGGTAGATATGAGCAGTTCTTC. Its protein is CASSLLAGGRYEQFF.

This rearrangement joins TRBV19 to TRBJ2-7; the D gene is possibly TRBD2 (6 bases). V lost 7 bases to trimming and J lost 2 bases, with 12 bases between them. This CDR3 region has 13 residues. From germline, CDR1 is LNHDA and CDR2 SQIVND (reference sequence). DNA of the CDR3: TGTGCCAGTACCGGCGGGGCTACCTACGAGCAGTACTTC. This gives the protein CASTGGATYEQYF. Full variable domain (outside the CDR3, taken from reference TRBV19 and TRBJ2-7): DGGITQSPKYLFRKEGQNVTLSCEQNLNHDAMYWYRQDPGQGLRLIYYSQIVNDFQKGDIAEGYSVSREKKESFPLTVTSAQKNPTAFYLCASTGGATYEQYFGPGTRLTVT.

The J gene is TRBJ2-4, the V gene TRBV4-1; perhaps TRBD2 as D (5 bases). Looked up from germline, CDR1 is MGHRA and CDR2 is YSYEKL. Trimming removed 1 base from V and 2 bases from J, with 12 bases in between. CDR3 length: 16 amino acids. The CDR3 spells CASSQVRVLSKNIQYF. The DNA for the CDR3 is TGCGCCAGCAGCCAAGTGAGGGTCTTGTCCAAAAACATTCAGTACTTC.

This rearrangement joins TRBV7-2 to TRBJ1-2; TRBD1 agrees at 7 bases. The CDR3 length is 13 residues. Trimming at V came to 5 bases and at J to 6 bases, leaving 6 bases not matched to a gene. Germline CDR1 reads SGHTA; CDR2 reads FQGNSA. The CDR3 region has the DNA TGTGCCAGCAGCCCTAAGACAGGGAATGGCTACACCTTC. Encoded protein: CASSPKTGNGYTF.

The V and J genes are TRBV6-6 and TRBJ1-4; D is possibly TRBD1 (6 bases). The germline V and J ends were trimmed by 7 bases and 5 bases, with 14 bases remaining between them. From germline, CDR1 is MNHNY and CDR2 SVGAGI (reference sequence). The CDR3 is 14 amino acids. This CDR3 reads CASNKDSENEKLFF. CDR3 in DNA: TGTGCCAGCAATAAGGACAGCGAGAATGAAAAACTGTTTTTT.

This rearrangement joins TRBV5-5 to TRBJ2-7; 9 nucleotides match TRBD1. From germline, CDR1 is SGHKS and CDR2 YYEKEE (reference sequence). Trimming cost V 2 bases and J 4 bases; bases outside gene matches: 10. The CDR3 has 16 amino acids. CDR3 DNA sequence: TGTGCCAGCAGCTTCGCGCCGGCGGGACAGGGATACGAGCAGTACTTC. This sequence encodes CASSFAPAGQGYEQYF.